A single sample gave rise to the 4 T cell receptor beta chains below, sequenced in a study of T cell responses to AZD1222 COVID-19 vaccine. Only in-frame clones appear in the TCRdb table, and some are missing; sequencing was by immunoSEQ multiplex PCR. The data hold 120,000 or so clones, with around 81% observed a single time. The sequencing here drew on peripheral blood, taken on day 0 of AZD1222 vaccination. The source of these receptors is an adult in good health.

The chain carries TRBV5-6 and TRBJ2-1; unclear D gene. The CDR3 extends over 14 amino acids. V shed 2 bases and J shed 5 bases, with 11 bases lying between them. CDR1 is SGHDT and CDR2 is YYEEEE in the germline V gene. The CDR3 sequence: CASSFGRPDNEQFF. DNA for the CDR3: TGTGCCAGCAGCTTTGGCAGGCCAGACAATGAGCAGTTCTTC.

V and J are TRBV29-1 and TRBJ1-4, with unresolved D. This CDR3 has 12 amino acids. V was trimmed by 7 bases and J by 8 bases, leaving 14 bases between them. CDR1 SQVTM and CDR2 ANQGSEA come from the germline V gene. CDR3 sequence (DNA): TGCAGCGCCCTCAAGGGCAGGGAAAAACTGTTTTTT. It yields the protein CSALKGREKLFF.

This clone was counted a few times. The rearrangement uses TRBV28 and TRBJ2-1; the match to TRBD2 covers 8 bases. Germline V gives CDR1 MDHEN, CDR2 SYDVKM. V gave up 6 bases and J gave up 0 bases; unmatched junction bases: 4. The CDR3 runs 15 residues. In DNA, the CDR3 is TGTGCCAGCAGGCCCGGGGGGGCCTCCTACAATGAGCAGTTCTTC. Protein sequence: CASRPGGASYNEQFF.

The chain combines TRBV5-1 with TRBJ1-2, with D possibly matching TRBD1 (5 bases). Germline loops: CDR1 SGHRS, CDR2 YFSETQ. With 4 bases removed from V and 8 bases from J, the gap between germline ends came to 18 bases. CDR3 length equals 14 residues. This CDR3 reads CASSPVQGKGGYTF. The CDR3 bases are TGCGCCAGCAGCCCGGTGCAGGGAAAAGGCGGCTACACCTTC.